This T cell receptor gamma chain was identified in a study of human gamma delta and Vdelta1 T cells listed by TCRdb under 2018. Background for the entire study: The study investigated Delta One T cells, Vd1+ gamma-delta T cells, as cytotoxic effectors against acute myeloid leukemia.

The V end gives up 0 bases and the J end 5 bases, leaving 1 base in the junction not matched to a gene. Per the germline V gene (reference sequence), GITISATS is the CDR1 and ISYDGTV is the CDR2. The cysteine opens and the phenylalanine closes a CDR3 of 12 amino acids. The only DNA kept is the CDR3, 36 bases in frame from the first base. This clone is characterized as medium-sized (0.01 to 0.1%). Its target antigen remains unknown. The sample holds no much larger clone one base away, and base qualities are not on file. This sample includes further DNA sequences coding for the same CDR3. Library preparation was by PCR. Sequencer: Illumina MiSeq. For TCRdb, the public reads were processed anew by CATT, and duplicate DNA sequences were folded into one row. The sample table contains a few thousand gamma-chain clones; only one count was recorded for roughly 5.2% of them. Around 13% of the sample is held by the ten biggest clonotypes.

The sample comprised naive CD27+ Vdelta1 gamma-delta T cells from blood. This receptor was obtained from a human donor in good health. The rearrangement joined TRGV9 to TRGJ1 or TRGJ2. DNA sequence: TGTGCCTTGTGGGAGGTGCATTATAAGAAACTCTTT. Its amino acids are CALWEVHYKKLF.